The 27 T cell receptor beta chains listed next were all sequenced from one sample in a study of blood T cell repertoires in COVID-19 (TCRdb year 2020). Library generation was performed with the immunoSEQ multiplex PCR assay. Held by TCRdb, this immuneACCESS table contains in-frame sequences only and omits some clones. Under half of the omission traces to an unresolved V gene where checked; the cause of the rest is unknown. Present in this sample are tens of thousands of clones, about 68% of which were seen just once. Under 40% of the sample belongs to the ten largest clones. The sequencing input was peripheral blood. The origin of the receptors is a woman in her 70s with acute or convalescent COVID-19.

The CDR3 nucleotides read TGTGCCAGCAGTTCCGGGACTAGTATAAACGAGCAGTACTTC. Protein sequence: CASSSGTSINEQYF. The chain combines TRBV6-5 with TRBJ2-7; 8 bases match TRBD2. This CDR3 is built from 14 residues. Trimming took 4 bases from V and 5 from J; bases not matched to a gene: 7. Germline loops: CDR1 MNHEY, CDR2 SVGAGI.

This sequence joins TRBV18 and TRBJ1-1; weak D call: TRBD1 (5 bases). Germline lookup yields CDR1 KGHSH and CDR2 LQKENI. V lost 3 bases and J 0 bases, leaving 8 bases between the germline ends. The CDR3 is made up of 14 amino acids. The CDR3 DNA follows: TGTGCCAGCTCACCTACACAGGTGAACACTGAAGCTTTCTTT. Translating it yields CASSPTQVNTEAFF.

J is TRBJ1-1 and V is TRBV4-2; D may be TRBD1 (6 bases). Trimming stripped 4 bases from V and 6 bases from J, with 18 bases between. The CDR3 sequence is 15 residues long. Germline V CDR1 and CDR2: LGHNA, YNFKEQ. The chain's CDR3 is CASSLVGGRRAEAFF. DNA of the CDR3: TGTGCCAGCAGCCTGGTGGGGGGGCGAAGGGCTGAAGCTTTCTTT.

V and J are TRBV4-2 and TRBJ1-2; 7 positions match TRBD1. The V and J ends lost 3 bases and 4 bases, in that order; junction bases with no gene match: 14. The CDR3 totals 17 residues. Germline V gives CDR1 LGHNA, CDR2 YNFKEQ. DNA of the CDR3: TGTGCCAGCAGCCACCTCCCTGGCCAGGGGGTCAGCTATGGCTACACCTTC. Its translation: CASSHLPGQGVSYGYTF.

The chain has TRBV27 and TRBJ2-7; 7 bases match TRBD2. In germline, CDR1 is MNHEY, CDR2 SMNVEV (reference sequence). The length of the CDR3 is 15 residues. V lost 2 bases to trimming and J lost 6 bases; unmatched junction nucleotides: 10. CDR3 amino acids: CASSLGRVQPGEQYF. As DNA, the CDR3 is TGTGCCAGCAGTTTAGGGAGGGTCCAACCGGGCGAGCAGTACTTC.

The rearrangement uses TRBV5-1 and TRBJ2-1, with 9 bases identical to TRBD1. The V segment lost 4 bases and the J segment 3 bases; nucleotides outside the gene matches: 5. The V gene's germline CDR1 is SGHRS and CDR2 YFSETQ. The CDR3 consists of 15 residues. The CDR3 DNA reads as TGCGCCAGCAGCCCACCGGACAGGGGCTACAATGAGCAGTTCTTC. As protein: CASSPPDRGYNEQFF.

The chain recombines TRBV6-1 with TRBJ1-5; D is uncertain. The germline gives CDR1 MNHNS, CDR2 SASEGT. The V gene lost 3 bases and the J gene lost 0 bases, with 9 bases spanning the gap. The CDR3 covers 15 residues. CDR3 sequence: CASSEVTPSNQPQHF. DNA of the CDR3: TGTGCCAGCAGTGAGGTGACTCCTAGCAATCAGCCCCAGCATTTT.

This rearrangement joins TRBV5-5 to TRBJ1-5; D uncertain. CDR1 is SGHKS and CDR2 is YYEKEE in the germline V gene (reference sequence). Trimming shortened V by 4 bases and J by 5 bases, and 13 bases separated the two germline ends. The CDR3 spans 14 residues. The CDR3 sequence: CASSPEVSDQPQHF. DNA for the CDR3: TGTGCCAGCAGCCCTGAGGTCAGCGATCAGCCCCAGCATTTT.

The chain recombines TRBV2 with TRBJ2-3, with 8 bases identical to TRBD2. This CDR3 comprises 15 residues. CDR1 SNHLY and CDR2 FYNNEI come from the germline V gene. Germline trimming cut 7 bases from V and 4 bases from J; bases unmatched to any gene: 10. The CDR3 region has the DNA TGTGCCAGCACGGCGGGAGGAACCTCCGCAGATACGCAGTATTTT. Translated, it gives CASTAGGTSADTQYF.

This clone has just one count. The chain uses TRBV9 and TRBJ1-1, with 8 bases matching TRBD1. The J segment lost 11 bases and the V segment lost 4 bases, leaving 7 bases of the junction unmatched. Germline V gives CDR1 SGDLS, CDR2 YYNGEE. This CDR3 comprises 12 residues. In DNA form, the CDR3 reads TGTGCCAGCAGCTCCCCGACAGGGGAGGCTTTCTTT. This gives the protein CASSSPTGEAFF.

This clone was counted between two and nine times. J is TRBJ1-2 and V is TRBV6-5, with 11 positions matching TRBD1. V was pared by 2 bases and J by 4 bases, with 3 bases of the junction left unmatched. This CDR3 contains 15 residues. Per the germline V gene, CDR1 is MNHEY and CDR2 is SVGAGI. As DNA, the CDR3 is TGTGCCAGCAGTTACGGGACAGGGGGTATCTATGGCTACACCTTC. Encoded protein: CASSYGTGGIYGYTF.

This clone occurred a few times. This rearrangement joins TRBV5-1 to TRBJ1-1; a possible D gene is TRBD1 (5 bases). CDR3 length: 14 amino acids. Looked up from germline, CDR1 is SGHRS and CDR2 is YFSETQ. V dropped 4 bases and J dropped 4 bases, with 14 bases sitting between them. The DNA of the CDR3 is TGCGCCAGCAGCCGTCCGGGGGGTGCCACTGAAGCTTTCTTT. Its protein is CASSRPGGATEAFF.

V and J are TRBV4-1 and TRBJ2-7; 9 bases align to TRBD1. With 4 bases clipped from V and 0 bases from J, the junction kept 16 bases outside the gene matches. CDR1 is MGHRA, CDR2 YSYEKL, per germline. The CDR3 is made up of 19 amino acids. The CDR3 here is CASSPRTITGGRSSYEQYF. The DNA of the CDR3 is TGCGCCAGCAGCCCAAGGACTATTACAGGGGGCAGGAGCTCCTACGAGCAGTACTTC.

The chain couples TRBV5-6 to TRBJ2-2, with 10 bases lining up with TRBD2. Germline values: CDR1 SGHDT, CDR2 YYEEEE. J lost 5 bases, V lost 3 bases, and 10 bases had no gene match. The CDR3 is 17 amino acids. CDR3 loop: CASSSALLAGRTGELFF. The CDR3 DNA follows: TGTGCCAGCAGCTCTGCGCTACTAGCGGGGAGGACCGGGGAGCTGTTTTTT.

The chain recombines TRBV7-2 with TRBJ1-2, with 7 bases matching TRBD1. The CDR3 consists of 15 residues. Unmatched junction bases numbered 6, after V lost 5 bases and J lost 0 bases. Per germline, CDR1 SGHTA and CDR2 FQGNSA. The CDR3 sequence: CASSPDRRANYGYTF. The CDR3 bases are TGTGCCAGCAGCCCGGACAGGCGAGCTAACTATGGCTACACCTTC.

V is TRBV5-6 and J is TRBJ1-5; tentatively, D is TRBD1 (5 bases). The V end was cut by 4 bases, the J end by 1 base, with 12 bases between. The CDR3 loop spans 15 amino acids. Germline-derived CDR1 and CDR2 are SGHDT and YYEEEE. The CDR3 is CASSKGERSNQPQHF. The CDR3 DNA reads TGTGCCAGCAGCAAAGGGGAAAGGAGCAATCAGCCCCAGCATTTT.

This chain joins TRBV6-5 and TRBJ1-5, with D maybe TRBD1 (5 bases). Germline values: CDR1 MNHEY, CDR2 SVGAGI. The V end was cut by 2 bases, the J end by 6 bases, with 14 bases between. The CDR3 consists of 15 residues. CDR3 amino acids: CASSYGTPESQPQHF. In DNA form, the CDR3 reads TGTGCCAGCAGTTACGGGACTCCAGAGAGTCAGCCCCAGCATTTT.

V usage is TRBV5-6 and J usage is TRBJ2-7, with 7 bases fitting TRBD1. Germline CDR1 reads SGHDT; CDR2 reads YYEEEE. The CDR3 is 14 amino acids. J gave up 3 bases and V 4 bases, and 7 bases lay outside the gene matches. This chain's CDR3 is CASSPQGQRYEQYF. CDR3 DNA sequence: TGTGCCAGCAGCCCTCAGGGACAGCGCTACGAGCAGTACTTC.

The V call is TRBV6-5, the J call TRBJ1-1; tentatively, D is TRBD1 (5 bases). This CDR3 is 16 amino acids long. Germline V CDR1 and CDR2: MNHEY, SVGAGI. The germline V and J ends were trimmed by 1 base and 2 bases, with 14 bases remaining between them. The CDR3 DNA follows: TGTGCCAGCAGTTACTTCGCGGCACAGGTAAACACTGAAGCTTTCTTT. Amino acids: CASSYFAAQVNTEAFF.

V and J are TRBV7-2 and TRBJ2-5; tentatively, D is TRBD2 (5 bases). Germline values: CDR1 SGHTA, CDR2 FQGNSA. Trimming removed 4 bases at V and 2 bases at J, with 11 bases between. The CDR3 has 14 amino acids. The CDR3 spells CASSSGLKQETQYF. The CDR3 DNA reads TGTGCCAGCAGCTCAGGACTCAAACAAGAGACCCAGTACTTC. The whole variable domain, remainder taken from reference TRBV7-2 and TRBJ2-5, is GAGVSQSPSNKVTEKGKDVELRCDPISGHTALYWYRQSLGQGLEFLIYFQGNSAPDKSGLPSDRFSAERTGGSVSTLTIQRTQQEDSAVYLCASSSGLKQETQYFGPGTRLLVL.

The CDR3 loop reads CASSLAGTGLYNEQFF. The CDR3 bases are TGCGCCAGCAGCTTGGCCGGGACAGGCCTTTACAATGAGCAGTTCTTC. The J gene is TRBJ2-1, the V gene TRBV5-1; 8 nucleotides match TRBD1. This CDR3 has 16 amino acids. With V trimmed by 0 bases and J by 4 bases, 6 bases remained unmatched. Germline V gene lookup returns CDR1 SGHRS and CDR2 YFSETQ.

The chain is built from TRBV25-1 and TRBJ1-2; no clear D. V gave up 0 bases and J gave up 3 bases, with 11 bases separating them. CDR3 size: 15 residues. Per the germline V gene, CDR1 is MGHDK and CDR2 is SYGVNS. The CDR3 loop is CASSEYGSADYGYTF. The CDR3 DNA follows: TGTGCCAGCAGTGAATACGGCTCAGCGGACTATGGCTACACCTTC.

For the CDR3, the DNA is TGCAGCGTTGAGGCAAGGGAGCCTAACTATGGCTACACCTTC. Protein sequence: CSVEAREPNYGYTF. This chain uses TRBV29-1 with TRBJ1-2, with D hard to call. Germline CDR1 SQVTM, CDR2 ANQGSEA. The length of the CDR3 is 14 residues. Trimming took 3 bases from V and 0 from J, leaving 11 bases between them.

The chain couples TRBV7-7 to TRBJ2-3, with TRBD1 matching over 8 bases. CDR1 is SSHAT and CDR2 is FNYEAQ in the germline V gene (reference sequence). With 5 bases clipped from V and 8 bases from J, the junction kept 9 bases outside the gene matches. The CDR3 is made up of 14 amino acids. The CDR3 protein is CASSPTLQGGTQYF. Here the CDR3 DNA reads TGTGCCAGCAGCCCAACCTTACAGGGGGGTACGCAGTATTTT.

This clone was picked up a small number of times. The chain links TRBV12-5 to TRBJ1-2, with 11 bases that match TRBD1. This CDR3 comprises 14 residues. Trimming at V came to 5 bases and at J to 6 bases, leaving 5 bases not matched to a gene. Germline loops: CDR1 LGHNT, CDR2 FRNRAP. DNA of the CDR3: TGTGCTAGTGGTGTCGGGACAGGGGGACATGGCTACACCTTC. Translation gives CASGVGTGGHGYTF.

The chain carries TRBV5-1 and TRBJ1-1; unclear D gene. The CDR3 is 14 residues long. Trimming took 2 bases from V and 5 from J, leaving 13 bases between them. Germline V gene data show CDR1 as SGHRS and CDR2 as YFSETQ. In DNA form, the CDR3 reads TGCGCCAGCAGCTTCGGACTCGGAGGGACTGAAGCTTTCTTT. Its translation: CASSFGLGGTEAFF.

The genes are TRBV18 and TRBJ1-6; 7 nucleotides agree with TRBD1. Germline assignment: CDR1 KGHSH and CDR2 LQKENI. The ends lost 2 bases at V and 9 bases at J; junction bases unmatched: 4. This CDR3 has 14 amino acids. The DNA for the CDR3 is TGTGCCAGCTCACCAAAGGGGGCCGGTTCACCCCTCCACTTT. As protein: CASSPKGAGSPLHF.